Below, one TCR beta chain is given with its context. The record originates from a study of T cell changes during pregnancy in multiple sclerosis. The CDR3 is 14 residues long. Germline V gene lookup returns CDR1 SGHRS and CDR2 YFSETQ. V lost 0 bases, J lost 9 bases, and 4 bases stayed unmatched. Produced via immunoSEQ multiplex PCR; TCRdb's table is partial and in-frame only. The profile covers around 55,000 clones, with around 89% appearing a single time and 0.58% taken by the ten largest. The sequence was obtained from a female donor with multiple sclerosis, enrolled in a pregnancy study. V and J are TRBV5-1 and TRBJ2-3, with 10 nucleotides matching TRBD2. Sequencing was performed on CD4+ T cells from peripheral blood mononuclear cells, taken in the first trimester of pregnancy. The CDR3 sequence: CASSLGVSGRTQYF. CDR3 DNA sequence: TGCGCCAGCAGCTTGGGGGTTAGCGGGAGGACGCAGTATTTT. Supplemented by reference TRBV5-1 and TRBJ2-3, the full variable domain reads KAGVTQTPRYLIKTRGQQVTLSCSPISGHRSVSWYQQTPGQGLQFLFEYFSETQRNKGNFPGRFSGRQFSNSRSEMNVSTLELGDSALYLCASSLGVSGRTQYFGPGTRLTVL.